These 13 T cell receptor beta chains originate from one sample sequenced in a study of control samples from healthy donors and cancer patients. Here immunoSEQ multiplex PCR was the method, and the copy in TCRdb shows in-frame clones only, minus some. The sample carries over 100,000 clones, over 80% recorded once. Sequencing input: blood. Source of these receptors: a woman between 50 and 59 years old in good health.

The chain links TRBV11-2 to TRBJ1-1, with 7 positions matching TRBD1. This CDR3 comprises 16 residues. The J segment lost 0 bases and the V segment lost 5 bases, leaving 9 bases of the junction unmatched. Germline assignment: CDR1 SGHAT and CDR2 FQNNGV. The CDR3 DNA follows: TGTGCCAGCAGCCCATCGGAGACAGGGCTGAACACTGAAGCTTTCTTT. Amino acids: CASSPSETGLNTEAFF.

The chain recombines TRBV3-1 (or the pseudogene TRBV3-2) with TRBJ1-2; TRBD1 might be the D (6 bases). The CDR3 has 14 residues. Germline values: CDR1 LGHDT, CDR2 YNNKEL (reference sequence). V lost 8 bases, J lost 4 bases, and 17 bases lay in between. The DNA for the CDR3 is TGTGCCAGCGGGATGGGGGCGTATGTCTATGGCTACACCTTC. Its translation is CASGMGAYVYGYTF.

This clone was detected only once. This chain joins TRBV3-1 (or the pseudogene TRBV3-2) and TRBJ2-7, with 10 bases identical to TRBD2. This CDR3 is built from 15 residues. After removal of 0 bases from V and 5 bases from J, the junction contained 4 bases not matched to a gene. Germline CDR1 and CDR2: LGHDT and YNNKEL (reference sequence). The CDR3 is CASSQESSGGDEQYF. CDR3 in DNA: TGTGCCAGCAGCCAAGAGTCTAGCGGGGGCGACGAGCAGTACTTC.

The V and J genes are TRBV9 and TRBJ2-5; weak D call: TRBD1 (6 bases). Germline V gene lookup returns CDR1 SGDLS and CDR2 YYNGEE. The CDR3 length is 16 residues. V lost 3 bases, J lost 2 bases, and 17 bases lay in between. The CDR3 sequence: CASSASGARAQETQYF. Written as DNA, the CDR3 is TGTGCCAGCAGCGCCTCAGGGGCGCGGGCACAAGAGACCCAGTACTTC.

The chain recombines TRBV30 with TRBJ2-3; maybe TRBD1 (6 bases). V lost 0 bases and J lost 2, with 18 bases in between. Germline-derived CDR1 and CDR2 are GTSNPN and SVGIG (reference sequence). The CDR3 spans 17 residues. In DNA, the CDR3 is TGTGCCTGGAGTGTACCGGGACACTGGCGGCCCACAGATACGCAGTATTTT. Translating gives CAWSVPGHWRPTDTQYF.

This chain joins TRBV7-2 and TRBJ2-3; 8 bases align to TRBD1. V shed 3 bases, J shed 0 bases, and the junction held 2 bases outside the gene matches. CDR3 length: 15 amino acids. In germline, CDR1 is SGHTA, CDR2 FQGNSA. CDR3 nucleotide sequence: TGTGCCAGCAGCTTTGACAGGGGAAGCACAGATACGCAGTATTTT. Translated, it gives CASSFDRGSTDTQYF.

This chain joins TRBV27 and TRBJ1-5; the match to TRBD1 covers 8 bases. With 5 bases clipped from V and 5 bases from J, the junction kept 5 bases outside the gene matches. The CDR3 loop spans 14 amino acids. CDR1 MNHEY and CDR2 SMNVEV come from the germline V gene (reference sequence). DNA of the CDR3: TGTGCCAGCAGTCCCCGACAGGGGCATCAGCCCCAGCATTTT. It codes for CASSPRQGHQPQHF.

The gene calls are TRBV30 and TRBJ1-3; possibly TRBD1 for D (5 bases). V lost 2 bases and J 0 bases, leaving 11 bases between the germline ends. Germline V gives CDR1 GTSNPN, CDR2 SVGIG (reference sequence). This CDR3 comprises 15 residues. The CDR3 protein is CAWSLSGGSGNTIYF. The CDR3 nucleotides are TGTGCCTGGAGTCTCTCGGGGGGCTCTGGAAACACCATATATTTT.

V is TRBV28 and J is TRBJ2-7, with unresolved D. V shed 4 bases and J shed 2 bases, with 9 bases lying between them. CDR1 MDHEN and CDR2 SYDVKM come from the germline V gene. CDR3 length: 13 amino acids. The CDR3 sequence is CASSSTAPYEQYF. For the CDR3, the DNA is TGTGCCAGCAGTTCCACGGCGCCCTACGAGCAGTACTTC. The variable domain in full, with the rest retrieved from reference TRBV28 and TRBJ2-7, is DVKVTQSSRYLVKRTGEKVFLECVQDMDHENMFWYRQDPGLGLRLIYFSYDVKMKEKGDIPEGYSVSREKKERFSLILESASTNQTSMYLCASSSTAPYEQYFGPGTRLTVT.

In this sample, this clone turned up once. The chain combines TRBV2 with TRBJ2-3; D is unresolved. Germline V gives CDR1 SNHLY, CDR2 FYNNEI. This CDR3 is built from 16 residues. With 2 bases removed from V and 4 bases from J, the gap between germline ends came to 16 bases. The CDR3 DNA reads as TGTGCCAGCAGTGAATCCCTCACAGACGCCTCAGATACGCAGTATTTT. Encoded protein: CASSESLTDASDTQYF.

Comments on this clone: Other DNA sequences in the same sample also yield this CDR3. The chain links TRBV28 to TRBJ1-5, with TRBD1 matching over 7 bases. This CDR3 contains 14 residues. Germline V gene data show CDR1 as MDHEN and CDR2 as SYDVKM. J was trimmed by 2 bases and V by 4 bases; bases with no gene match: 2. The CDR3 sequence: CASSSTGGNQPQHF. CDR3 nucleotides: TGTGCCAGCAGTTCCACAGGGGGCAATCAGCCCCAGCATTTT.

This CDR3 reads CSVEDRAGNTIYF. CDR3 DNA: TGCAGCGTTGAAGATCGGGCTGGAAACACCATATATTTT. The V and J genes are TRBV29-1 and TRBJ1-3, with unresolved D. Germline CDR1 SQVTM, CDR2 ANQGSEA. V lost 0 bases to trimming and J lost 2 bases, with 5 bases between them. The CDR3 totals 13 residues.

The chain combines TRBV18 with TRBJ1-1; perhaps TRBD1 as D (5 bases). The CDR3 totals 13 residues. Per the germline V gene, CDR1 is KGHSH and CDR2 is LQKENI. V dropped 3 bases and J dropped 8 bases, with 13 bases sitting between them. The CDR3: CASSPLPGQEAFF. The DNA for the CDR3 is TGTGCCAGCTCACCCCTACCGGGGCAAGAAGCTTTCTTT.